Listed below are T cell receptor beta chains from one sample, sequenced in a study of blood T cell repertoires in COVID-19. Assay used: immunoSEQ multiplex PCR; TCRdb lists only in-frame clones, some missing. Of about 280,000 clones listed, less than 85% are singletons. The sequenced sample was PBMCs or T cells enriched from blood (not recorded which). The receptors derive from a woman between 45 and 60 years old who had recovered from COVID-19. The CDR3 runs from the conserved cysteine through the conserved F or W. D genes are given only for firm matches. The size field is filled for only some rows; it gives once, few, many or a size class.

CDR3nt: TGTGCCAGTACGGGGGGACTTTCCCGATCCACAGATACGCAGTATTTT
CDR3aa: CASTGGLSRSTDTQYF
abundance: NA
d_gene: TRBD2
v_gene: TRBV19
j_gene: TRBJ2-3

CDR3nt: TGTGCCAGCAGTTTCGACAGGGTTGTTACAGATACGCAGTATTTT
CDR3aa: CASSFDRVVTDTQYF
abundance: once
d_gene: TRBD1
v_gene: TRBV5-8
j_gene: TRBJ2-3

CDR3nt: TGTGCCAGCAGTTTCCGACGAGAGCGCCTTAATTCACCCCTCCACTTT
CDR3aa: CASSFRRERLNSPLHF
abundance: NA
d_gene: NA
v_gene: TRBV28
j_gene: TRBJ1-6

CDR3nt: TGTGCCAGCAGCTGGCAAAGTTCCGGGACAGGGAACACCGGGGAGCTGTTTTTT
CDR3aa: CASSWQSSGTGNTGELFF
abundance: NA
d_gene: TRBD1
v_gene: TRBV7-8
j_gene: TRBJ2-2

CDR3nt: TGTGCCAGCAGCTTGGACCCGGCGGTAAATGAGCAGTTCTTC
CDR3aa: CASSLDPAVNEQFF
abundance: NA
d_gene: NA
v_gene: TRBV5-6
j_gene: TRBJ2-1

CDR3nt: TGCGCCAGCTCCGGACAGGGGGGATTTGAAAAACTGTTTTTT
CDR3aa: CASSGQGGFEKLFF
abundance: NA
d_gene: TRBD1
v_gene: TRBV10-2
j_gene: TRBJ1-4

CDR3nt: TGTGCCAGCAAATATTACAATGAGCAGTTCTTC
CDR3aa: CASKYYNEQFF
abundance: NA
d_gene: NA
v_gene: TRBV6-5
j_gene: TRBJ2-1

CDR3nt: TGTGCCAGCTCACCTCTTTTCGGCGGGGGGGCCAATGAGCAGTTCTTC
CDR3aa: CASSPLFGGGANEQFF
abundance: NA
d_gene: TRBD2
v_gene: TRBV18
j_gene: TRBJ2-1

CDR3nt: TGCAGCGTTGGGCAGGGGAACACTGAAGCTTTCTTT
CDR3aa: CSVGQGNTEAFF
abundance: NA
d_gene: NA
v_gene: TRBV29-1
j_gene: TRBJ1-1

CDR3nt: TGTGCCACCAGTGACCTTATAGCGGGAAAAGAGACCCAGTACTTC
CDR3aa: CATSDLIAGKETQYF
abundance: once
d_gene: TRBD2
v_gene: TRBV24-1
j_gene: TRBJ2-5

CDR3nt: TGTGCCTGGAGGCGACAGTACACTGAAGCTTTCTTT
CDR3aa: CAWRRQYTEAFF
abundance: NA
d_gene: NA
v_gene: TRBV30
j_gene: TRBJ1-1

CDR3nt: TGTGCCAGCAGCTTACGTATGAGAACGAACTATGGCTACACCTTC
CDR3aa: CASSLRMRTNYGYTF
abundance: NA
d_gene: NA
v_gene: TRBV7-2
j_gene: TRBJ1-2

CDR3nt: TGTGCCAGCAGTTTGGGCCTAGGGAGAACGCGAGGACTGTTTTTT
CDR3aa: CASSLGLGRTRGLFF
abundance: NA
d_gene: NA
v_gene: TRBV28
j_gene: TRBJ1-4

CDR3nt: TGTGCCAGCAGATACGCACAGGGGGCAAGTCTGGGAAACTATGGCTACACCTTC
CDR3aa: CASRYAQGASLGNYGYTF
abundance: few
d_gene: TRBD1
v_gene: TRBV28
j_gene: TRBJ1-2

CDR3nt: TGTGCCAGCAGCTATGGGACTAGCACAGATACGCAGTATTTT
CDR3aa: CASSYGTSTDTQYF
abundance: NA
d_gene: NA
v_gene: TRBV7-6
j_gene: TRBJ2-3

CDR3nt: TGTGCCAGCAGTGACAGTTCCATCAATGAGCAGTTCTTC
CDR3aa: CASSDSSINEQFF
abundance: NA
d_gene: NA
v_gene: TRBV9
j_gene: TRBJ2-1

CDR3nt: TGTGCCAGCAGTGGGCAGTCATCCTACAATGAGCAGTTCTTC
CDR3aa: CASSGQSSYNEQFF
abundance: NA
d_gene: NA
v_gene: TRBV2
j_gene: TRBJ2-1

CDR3nt: TGCGCCAGCAGCCGGGGGAGCTCTGGAAACACCATATATTTT
CDR3aa: CASSRGSSGNTIYF
abundance: NA
d_gene: NA
v_gene: TRBV5-1
j_gene: TRBJ1-3

CDR3nt: TGCGCCAGCAGCTTGGTTGCACAGGACCATACGCAGTATTTT
CDR3aa: CASSLVAQDHTQYF
abundance: NA
d_gene: NA
v_gene: TRBV5-1
j_gene: TRBJ2-3

CDR3nt: TGTGCCAGCAGCGTAGGACTAGCGGGAGGGAGCACAGATACGCAGTATTTT
CDR3aa: CASSVGLAGGSTDTQYF
abundance: once
d_gene: TRBD2
v_gene: TRBV9
j_gene: TRBJ2-3

CDR3nt: TGTGCCAGTGAGGAGGCTGGGGTAAGGTCTGGTAATTCACCCCTCCACTTT
CDR3aa: CASEEAGVRSGNSPLHF
abundance: NA
d_gene: NA
v_gene: TRBV19
j_gene: TRBJ1-6

CDR3nt: TGTGCCAGCAGTGGGCACAACGCGGGGGGAAAACTGTTTTTT
CDR3aa: CASSGHNAGGKLFF
abundance: few
d_gene: NA
v_gene: TRBV25-1
j_gene: TRBJ1-4

CDR3nt: TGTGCCAGCAGTGAAGGCCGGGGGAGCCAGCCCCAGCATTTT
CDR3aa: CASSEGRGSQPQHF
abundance: few
d_gene: NA
v_gene: TRBV2
j_gene: TRBJ1-5

CDR3nt: TGTGCCAGCAGACCCATTACAGGGGAGGCTTTCTTT
CDR3aa: CASRPITGEAFF
abundance: few
d_gene: TRBD1
v_gene: TRBV6-5
j_gene: TRBJ1-1

CDR3nt: TGTGCCAGCAGCCTTCAGGACAGGGTGCACACCATATATTTT
CDR3aa: CASSLQDRVHTIYF
abundance: NA
d_gene: TRBD1
v_gene: TRBV9
j_gene: TRBJ1-3

CDR3nt: TGTGCCAGCAGCGTCTTTGAGGCTACTAACTATGGCTACACCTTC
CDR3aa: CASSVFEATNYGYTF
abundance: once
d_gene: NA
v_gene: TRBV9
j_gene: TRBJ1-2

CDR3nt: TGTGCCAGCAGCAGACGCGGGGCTTTCTCCTACAATGAGCAGTTCTTC
CDR3aa: CASSRRGAFSYNEQFF
abundance: few
d_gene: NA
v_gene: TRBV11-1
j_gene: TRBJ2-1

CDR3nt: TGTGCCAGTAGTACCGGGACAGGGCGTCGGACTAATGAAAAACTGTTTTTT
CDR3aa: CASSTGTGRRTNEKLFF
abundance: NA
d_gene: TRBD1
v_gene: TRBV19
j_gene: TRBJ1-4

CDR3nt: TGTGCCTGGAGTAGTACTTTCTCCGCCGAGCAGTACTTC
CDR3aa: CAWSSTFSAEQYF
abundance: NA
d_gene: NA
v_gene: TRBV30
j_gene: TRBJ2-7

CDR3nt: TGTGCCAGTAGTATCCTACAGGGGCGGGCTGAAGCTTTCTTT
CDR3aa: CASSILQGRAEAFF
abundance: NA
d_gene: TRBD1
v_gene: TRBV19
j_gene: TRBJ1-1

CDR3nt: TGTGCCAGCAGTTACAGGTTTTCCCCTAATTCACCCCTCCACTTT
CDR3aa: CASSYRFSPNSPLHF
abundance: few
d_gene: NA
v_gene: TRBV27
j_gene: TRBJ1-6

CDR3nt: TGTGCCAGCAGCCGCCCCGGGAGCTACGAGCAGTACTTC
CDR3aa: CASSRPGSYEQYF
abundance: few
d_gene: NA
v_gene: TRBV4-2
j_gene: TRBJ2-7

CDR3nt: TGTGCCAGCAGTTTTCTTAGCGGGAGGGCAGGCGAGCAGTACTTC
CDR3aa: CASSFLSGRAGEQYF
abundance: NA
d_gene: TRBD2
v_gene: TRBV6-5
j_gene: TRBJ2-7

CDR3nt: TGCGCCAGCAGCCAATCGACTAGCGGGGGCCTCACAGATACGCAGTATTTT
CDR3aa: CASSQSTSGGLTDTQYF
abundance: NA
d_gene: TRBD2
v_gene: TRBV4-1
j_gene: TRBJ2-3

CDR3nt: TGCGCCAGCAAACGGACTAGCGGCACAGATACGCAGTATTTT
CDR3aa: CASKRTSGTDTQYF
abundance: NA
d_gene: TRBD2
v_gene: TRBV5-1
j_gene: TRBJ2-3

CDR3nt: TGTGCCAGTAGTGCGCCGGGTCTGGTGAGGGAGCAGTACTTC
CDR3aa: CASSAPGLVREQYF
abundance: NA
d_gene: NA
v_gene: TRBV19
j_gene: TRBJ2-7

CDR3nt: TGTGCCTGGACCCAAAGTGGAGACACTGAAGCTTTCTTT
CDR3aa: CAWTQSGDTEAFF
abundance: NA
d_gene: NA
v_gene: TRBV30
j_gene: TRBJ1-1

CDR3nt: TGTGCCAGCAGCGTAAACCCAGGGATGTCTGGAAACACCATATATTTT
CDR3aa: CASSVNPGMSGNTIYF
abundance: NA
d_gene: NA
v_gene: TRBV5-6
j_gene: TRBJ1-3

CDR3nt: TGTGCCAGCAGTTCGGGGACAGGGGTGGGAGAGACCCAGTACTTC
CDR3aa: CASSSGTGVGETQYF
abundance: NA
d_gene: TRBD1
v_gene: TRBV3-1/TRBV3-2
j_gene: TRBJ2-5

CDR3nt: TGCGCCAGCAGCCAAGATCGGGATTGGCCCCCGGAAGGAGCTTTCTTT
CDR3aa: CASSQDRDWPPEGAFF
abundance: once
d_gene: NA
v_gene: TRBV4-1
j_gene: TRBJ1-1

CDR3nt: TGCGCCAGCAGCTTGGCCGAGGCAGGGGGCACTGGAGCTTTCTTT
CDR3aa: CASSLAEAGGTGAFF
abundance: NA
d_gene: TRBD1
v_gene: TRBV5-1
j_gene: TRBJ1-1

CDR3nt: TGTGCCAGCAGCGCCTCAACCGGCGGGTCGCGGGGTGATGAGCAGTTCTTC
CDR3aa: CASSASTGGSRGDEQFF
abundance: NA
d_gene: NA
v_gene: TRBV9
j_gene: TRBJ2-1

CDR3nt: TGTGCCAGCAGCTCCCTTTTTCCTGGGACAGACCATTCACCCCTCCACTTT
CDR3aa: CASSSLFPGTDHSPLHF
abundance: NA
d_gene: NA
v_gene: TRBV21-1
j_gene: TRBJ1-6

CDR3nt: TGTGCCAGTAGTATAGCCACAAGGGGCGGGAGCACTGAAGCTTTCTTT
CDR3aa: CASSIATRGGSTEAFF
abundance: NA
d_gene: NA
v_gene: TRBV19
j_gene: TRBJ1-1

CDR3nt: TGTGCCAGCAGCCCCCGCCCCACTACTAGCGGGAGCACAGATACGCAGTATTTT
CDR3aa: CASSPRPTTSGSTDTQYF
abundance: few
d_gene: TRBD2
v_gene: TRBV7-7
j_gene: TRBJ2-3

CDR3nt: TGCGCCAGCAGCTCCCGGGACAGGGAAGGGACCCAGTACTTC
CDR3aa: CASSSRDREGTQYF
abundance: NA
d_gene: TRBD1
v_gene: TRBV5-1
j_gene: TRBJ2-5

CDR3nt: TGTGCCACTGAGAGACAGTCCAATCAGCCCCAGCATTTT
CDR3aa: CATERQSNQPQHF
abundance: NA
d_gene: NA
v_gene: TRBV5-8
j_gene: TRBJ1-5

CDR3nt: TGTGCCAGCAGAAGAAACAGGGCCAACAATCAGCCCCAGCATTTT
CDR3aa: CASRRNRANNQPQHF
abundance: few
d_gene: NA
v_gene: TRBV28
j_gene: TRBJ1-5

CDR3nt: TGTGCCAGCAGTTTATGGCAGGGGGCGGCCAATGAGCAGTTCTTC
CDR3aa: CASSLWQGAANEQFF
abundance: NA
d_gene: TRBD1
v_gene: TRBV27
j_gene: TRBJ2-1

CDR3nt: TGTGCCAGCAGCCTCGGGACTAGCGGGAGCGATGAGCAGTTCTTC
CDR3aa: CASSLGTSGSDEQFF
abundance: NA
d_gene: TRBD2
v_gene: TRBV7-9
j_gene: TRBJ2-1

CDR3nt: TGTGCCAGCAGCTACCGGGACAGATACGAGCAGTACTTC
CDR3aa: CASSYRDRYEQYF
abundance: NA
d_gene: TRBD1
v_gene: TRBV5-6
j_gene: TRBJ2-7

CDR3nt: TGTGCCAGCAGCAGTCGGACTGCATACGAGCAGTACTTC
CDR3aa: CASSSRTAYEQYF
abundance: NA
d_gene: NA
v_gene: TRBV7-2
j_gene: TRBJ2-7

CDR3nt: TGTGCCAGCAAACTTTTAAACAATGAGCAGTTCTTC
CDR3aa: CASKLLNNEQFF
abundance: NA
d_gene: NA
v_gene: TRBV28
j_gene: TRBJ2-1

CDR3nt: TGTGCCAGCAGCCAAGGAAGCACGGGACACTACACAGATACGCAGTATTTT
CDR3aa: CASSQGSTGHYTDTQYF
abundance: NA
d_gene: NA
v_gene: TRBV3-1/TRBV3-2
j_gene: TRBJ2-3

CDR3nt: TGTGCCAGCAGCCTTAACGCGGGGACAGATACGCAGTATTTT
CDR3aa: CASSLNAGTDTQYF
abundance: once
d_gene: NA
v_gene: TRBV3-1/TRBV3-2
j_gene: TRBJ2-3

CDR3nt: TGTGCCAGTAGTCGACTAGCGGGGTACTACAATGAGCAGTTCTTC
CDR3aa: CASSRLAGYYNEQFF
abundance: NA
d_gene: TRBD2
v_gene: TRBV19
j_gene: TRBJ2-1

CDR3nt: TGTGCCAGCAGTTTCCGGTGGGGCCCCTACAATGAGCAGTTCTTC
CDR3aa: CASSFRWGPYNEQFF
abundance: NA
d_gene: NA
v_gene: TRBV27
j_gene: TRBJ2-1

CDR3nt: TGCGCCAGCAGCTTGGCCCCAGGAATGAACACTGAAGCTTTCTTT
CDR3aa: CASSLAPGMNTEAFF
abundance: NA
d_gene: NA
v_gene: TRBV5-1
j_gene: TRBJ1-1